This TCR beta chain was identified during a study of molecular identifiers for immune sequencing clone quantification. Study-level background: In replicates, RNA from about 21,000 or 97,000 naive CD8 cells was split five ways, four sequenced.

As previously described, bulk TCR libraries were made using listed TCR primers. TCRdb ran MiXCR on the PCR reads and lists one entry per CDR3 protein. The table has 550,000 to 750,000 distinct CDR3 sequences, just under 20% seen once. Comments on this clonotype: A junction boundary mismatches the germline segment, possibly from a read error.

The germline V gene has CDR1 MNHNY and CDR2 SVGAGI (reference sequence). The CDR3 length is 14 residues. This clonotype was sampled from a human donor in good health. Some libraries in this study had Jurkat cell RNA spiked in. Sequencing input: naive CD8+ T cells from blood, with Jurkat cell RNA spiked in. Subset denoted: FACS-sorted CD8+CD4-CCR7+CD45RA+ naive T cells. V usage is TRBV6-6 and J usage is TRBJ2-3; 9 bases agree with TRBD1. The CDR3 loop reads CASSSDRGRDAQYF. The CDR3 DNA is TGTGCCAGCAGTTCGGACAGGGGAAGAGATGCGCAGTATTTT.